This T cell receptor beta chain came from a study of blood T cell repertoires in COVID-19. Turning to the study itself: COVID-19 samples collected from the United States, Italy and Spain covered acute and convalescent phases. Sources were T cells, B-cell-depleted T cells, or PBMCs; the material itself was cDNA or gDNA.

V was pared by 0 bases and J by 12 bases, with 9 bases between. Germline V CDR1 and CDR2: SGHRS, YFSETQ. This CDR3 spans 12 amino acids. Authors' data handling: Amplification of reference gene primers was used by the study to estimate nucleated cell counts. Profiling relied on immunoSEQ multiplex PCR, and the TCRdb table lists in-frame clones only, not all of them. That table supplies the V and J calls and clone size; D and trimming were determined from the DNA. The sample shows fewer than 500,000 clones, 86% of them seen only once. The chain combines TRBV5-1 with TRBJ1-4; no clear D. This sequence was found in a woman in her 30s with active or convalescent COVID-19. The specimen sequenced was peripheral blood. The CDR3 here is CASSLEGAELFF. The DNA of the CDR3 is TGCGCCAGCAGCTTGGAAGGTGCGGAACTGTTTTTT.